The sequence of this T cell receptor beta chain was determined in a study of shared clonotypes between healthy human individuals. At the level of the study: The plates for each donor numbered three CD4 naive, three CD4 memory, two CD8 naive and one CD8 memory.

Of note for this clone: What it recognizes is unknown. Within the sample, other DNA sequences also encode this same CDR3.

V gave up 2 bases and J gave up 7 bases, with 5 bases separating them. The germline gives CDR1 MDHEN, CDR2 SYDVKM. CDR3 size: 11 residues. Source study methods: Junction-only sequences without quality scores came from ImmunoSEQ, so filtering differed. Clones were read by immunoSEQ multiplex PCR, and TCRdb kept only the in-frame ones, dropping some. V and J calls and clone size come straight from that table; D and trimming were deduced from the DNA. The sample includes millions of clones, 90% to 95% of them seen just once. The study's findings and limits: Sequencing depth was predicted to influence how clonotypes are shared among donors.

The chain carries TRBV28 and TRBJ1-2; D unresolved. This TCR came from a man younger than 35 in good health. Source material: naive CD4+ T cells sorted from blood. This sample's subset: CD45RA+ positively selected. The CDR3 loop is CASSLGVGYTF. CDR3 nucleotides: TGTGCCAGCAGTTTAGGGGTTGGCTACACCTTC.